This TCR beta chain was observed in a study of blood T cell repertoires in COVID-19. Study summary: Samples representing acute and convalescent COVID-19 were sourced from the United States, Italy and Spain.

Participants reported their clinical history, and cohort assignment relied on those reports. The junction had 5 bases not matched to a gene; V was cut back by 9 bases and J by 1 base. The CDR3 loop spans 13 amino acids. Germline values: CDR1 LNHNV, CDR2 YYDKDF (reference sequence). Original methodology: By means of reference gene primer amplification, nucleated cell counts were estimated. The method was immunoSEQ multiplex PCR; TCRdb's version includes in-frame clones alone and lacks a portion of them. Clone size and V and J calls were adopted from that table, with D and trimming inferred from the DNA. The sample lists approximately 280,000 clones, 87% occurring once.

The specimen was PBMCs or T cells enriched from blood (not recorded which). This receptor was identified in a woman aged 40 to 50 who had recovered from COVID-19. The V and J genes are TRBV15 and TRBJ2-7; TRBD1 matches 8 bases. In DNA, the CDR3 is TGTGCCACTGGACAGGGTTGGTCCTACGAGCAGTACTTC. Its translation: CATGQGWSYEQYF. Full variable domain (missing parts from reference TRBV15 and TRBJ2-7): DAMVIQNPRYQVTQFGKPVTLSCSQTLNHNVMYWYQQKSSQAPKLLFHYYDKDFNNEADTPDNFQSRRPNTSFCFLDIRSPGLGDTAMYLCATGQGWSYEQYFGPGTRLTVT.